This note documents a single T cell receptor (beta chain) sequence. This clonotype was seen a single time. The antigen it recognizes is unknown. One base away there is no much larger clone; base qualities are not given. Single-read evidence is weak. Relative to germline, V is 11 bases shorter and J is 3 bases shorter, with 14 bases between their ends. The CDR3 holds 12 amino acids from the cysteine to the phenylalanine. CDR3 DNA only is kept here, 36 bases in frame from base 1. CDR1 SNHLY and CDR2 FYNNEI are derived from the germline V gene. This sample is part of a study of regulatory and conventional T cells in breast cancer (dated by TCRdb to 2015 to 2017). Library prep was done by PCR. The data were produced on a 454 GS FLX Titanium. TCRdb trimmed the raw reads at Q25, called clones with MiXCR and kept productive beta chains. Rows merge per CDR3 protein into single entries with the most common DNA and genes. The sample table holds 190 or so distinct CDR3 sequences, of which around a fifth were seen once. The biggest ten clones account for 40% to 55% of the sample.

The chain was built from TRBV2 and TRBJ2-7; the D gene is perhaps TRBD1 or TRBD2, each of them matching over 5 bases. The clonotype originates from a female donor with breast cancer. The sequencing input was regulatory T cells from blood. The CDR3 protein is CAGGSDLYEQYF. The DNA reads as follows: TGTGCCGGGGGATCGGACCTCTACGAGCAGTACTTC. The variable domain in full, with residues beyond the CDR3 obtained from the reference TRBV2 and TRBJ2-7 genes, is EPEVTQTPSHQVTQMGQEVILRCVPISNHLYFYWYRQILGQKVEFLVSFYNNEISEKSEIFDDQFSVERPDGSNFTLKIRSTKLEDSAMYFCAGGSDLYEQYFGPGTRLTVT.